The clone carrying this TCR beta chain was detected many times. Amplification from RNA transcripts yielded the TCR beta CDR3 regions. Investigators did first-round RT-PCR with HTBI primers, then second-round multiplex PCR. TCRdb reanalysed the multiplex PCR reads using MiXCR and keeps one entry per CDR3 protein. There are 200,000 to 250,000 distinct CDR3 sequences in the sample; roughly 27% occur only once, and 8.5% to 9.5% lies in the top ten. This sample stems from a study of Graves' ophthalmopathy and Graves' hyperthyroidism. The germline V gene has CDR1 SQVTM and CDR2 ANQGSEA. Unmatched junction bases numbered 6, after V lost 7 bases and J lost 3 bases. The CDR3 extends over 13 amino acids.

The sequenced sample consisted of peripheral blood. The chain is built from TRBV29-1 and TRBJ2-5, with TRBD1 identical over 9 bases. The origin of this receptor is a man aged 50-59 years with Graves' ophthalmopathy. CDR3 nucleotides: TGCAGCGCCGGGGACAGGGATAAAGAGACCCAGTACTTC. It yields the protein CSAGDRDKETQYF.